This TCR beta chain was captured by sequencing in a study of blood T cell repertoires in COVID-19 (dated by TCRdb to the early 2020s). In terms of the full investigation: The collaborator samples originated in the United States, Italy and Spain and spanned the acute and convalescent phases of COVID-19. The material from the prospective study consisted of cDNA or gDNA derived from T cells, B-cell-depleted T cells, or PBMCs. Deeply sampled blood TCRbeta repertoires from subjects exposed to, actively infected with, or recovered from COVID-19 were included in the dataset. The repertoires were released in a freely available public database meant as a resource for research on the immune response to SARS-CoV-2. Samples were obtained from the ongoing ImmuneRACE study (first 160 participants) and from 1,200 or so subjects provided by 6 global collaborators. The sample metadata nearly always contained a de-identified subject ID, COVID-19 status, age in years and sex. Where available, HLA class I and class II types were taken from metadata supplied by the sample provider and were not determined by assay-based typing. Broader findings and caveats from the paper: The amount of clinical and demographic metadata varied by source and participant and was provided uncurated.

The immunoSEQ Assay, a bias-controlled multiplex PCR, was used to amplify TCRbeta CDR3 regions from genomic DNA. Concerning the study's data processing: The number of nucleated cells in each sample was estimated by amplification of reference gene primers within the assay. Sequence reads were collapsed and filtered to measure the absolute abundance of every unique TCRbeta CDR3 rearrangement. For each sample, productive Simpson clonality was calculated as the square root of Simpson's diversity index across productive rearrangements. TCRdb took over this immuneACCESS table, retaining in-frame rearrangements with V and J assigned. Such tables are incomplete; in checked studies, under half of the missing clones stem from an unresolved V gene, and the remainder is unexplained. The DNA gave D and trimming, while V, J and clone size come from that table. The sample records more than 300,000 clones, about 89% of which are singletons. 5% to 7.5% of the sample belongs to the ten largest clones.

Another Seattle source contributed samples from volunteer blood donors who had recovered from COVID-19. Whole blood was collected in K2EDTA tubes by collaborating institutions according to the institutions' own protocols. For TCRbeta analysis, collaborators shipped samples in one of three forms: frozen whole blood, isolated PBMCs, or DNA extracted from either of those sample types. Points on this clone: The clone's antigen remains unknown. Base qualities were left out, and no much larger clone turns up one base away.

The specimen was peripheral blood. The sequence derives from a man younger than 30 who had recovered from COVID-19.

The DNA sequence is TGTGCCAGTAGTACGGGGCTAGCGGGAGGGGGATACAATGAGCAGTTCTTC. Its translation reads: CASSTGLAGGGYNEQFF. This receptor chain uses TRBV19 and TRBJ2-1, with 12 middle bases fitting TRBD2. From V the trimming removes 4 bases and from J it removes 4 bases, while the gene matches leave 8 bases of the junction unaccounted for. Reading from cysteine to phenylalanine, the CDR3 counts 17 amino acids. Of all the DNA, just the CDR3 is kept, 51 bases in frame from base 1. The germline V gene (reference sequence) supplies CDR1 LNHDA and CDR2 SQIVND.